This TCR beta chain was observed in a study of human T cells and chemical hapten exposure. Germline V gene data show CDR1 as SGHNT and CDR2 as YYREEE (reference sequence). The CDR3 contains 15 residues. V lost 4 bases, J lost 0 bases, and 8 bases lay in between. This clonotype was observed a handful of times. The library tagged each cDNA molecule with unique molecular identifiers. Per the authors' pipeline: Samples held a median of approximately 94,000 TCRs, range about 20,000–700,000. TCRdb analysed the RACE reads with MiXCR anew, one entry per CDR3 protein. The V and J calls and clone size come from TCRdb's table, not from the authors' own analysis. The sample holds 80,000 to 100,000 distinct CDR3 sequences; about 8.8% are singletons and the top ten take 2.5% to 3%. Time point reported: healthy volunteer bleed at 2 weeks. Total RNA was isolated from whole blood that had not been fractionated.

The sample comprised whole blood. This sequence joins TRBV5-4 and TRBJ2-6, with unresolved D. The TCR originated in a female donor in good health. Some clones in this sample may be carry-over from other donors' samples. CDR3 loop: CASSRDSSGANVLTF. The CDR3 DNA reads TGTGCCAGCAGCAGGGATAGCTCTGGGGCCAACGTCCTGACTTTC.